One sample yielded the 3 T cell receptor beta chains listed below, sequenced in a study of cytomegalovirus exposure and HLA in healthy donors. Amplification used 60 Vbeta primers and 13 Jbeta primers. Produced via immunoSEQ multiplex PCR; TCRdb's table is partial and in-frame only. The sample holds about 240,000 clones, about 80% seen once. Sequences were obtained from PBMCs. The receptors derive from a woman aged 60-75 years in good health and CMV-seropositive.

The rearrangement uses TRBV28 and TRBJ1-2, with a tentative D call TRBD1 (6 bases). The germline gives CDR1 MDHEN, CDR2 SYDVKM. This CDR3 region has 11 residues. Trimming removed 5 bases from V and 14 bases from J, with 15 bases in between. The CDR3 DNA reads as TGTGCCAGCAGTCATCAGGGGTCCTCTACCTTC. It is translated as CASSHQGSSTF.

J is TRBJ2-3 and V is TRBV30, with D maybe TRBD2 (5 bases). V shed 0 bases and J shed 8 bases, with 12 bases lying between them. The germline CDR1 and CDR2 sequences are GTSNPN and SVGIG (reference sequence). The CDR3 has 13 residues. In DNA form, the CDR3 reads TGTGCCTGGAGTGTACGGGGATCCGGTACGCAGTATTTT. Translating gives CAWSVRGSGTQYF.

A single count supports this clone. The CDR3 region has the DNA TGTGCCAGCAGTAAAACAACCGGGGAGCTGTTTTTT. Translating it yields CASSKTTGELFF. The V and J genes are TRBV6-5 and TRBJ2-2; no clear D gene. CDR1 MNHEY and CDR2 SVGAGI come from the germline V gene. Deletions cut 5 bases from V and 5 bases from J, with 6 bases between. The CDR3 runs 12 residues.